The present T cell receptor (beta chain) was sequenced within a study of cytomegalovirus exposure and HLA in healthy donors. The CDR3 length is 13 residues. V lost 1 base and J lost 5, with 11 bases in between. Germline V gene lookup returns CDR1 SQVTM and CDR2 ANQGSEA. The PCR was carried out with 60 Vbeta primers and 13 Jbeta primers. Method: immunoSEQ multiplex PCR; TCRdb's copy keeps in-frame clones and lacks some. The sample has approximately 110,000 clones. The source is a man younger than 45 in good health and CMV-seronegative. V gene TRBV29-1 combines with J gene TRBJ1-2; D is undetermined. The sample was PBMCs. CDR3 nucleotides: TGCAGCGTTGAAGGTTTGTGGCAATATGGCTACACCTTC. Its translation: CSVEGLWQYGYTF.